The T cell receptor beta chain described here comes from a study of blood T cell repertoires in COVID-19 (dated by TCRdb to about 2020). Regarding the complete study: The collaborator samples originated in the United States, Italy and Spain and spanned the acute and convalescent phases of COVID-19. Subjects who had been exposed to COVID-19, were actively infected with it, or had recovered from it provided the deeply sampled blood TCRbeta repertoires that made up the dataset. The samples were drawn from the first 160 participants of the ongoing ImmuneRACE study and from 950 to 1,500 subjects provided by 6 global collaborators. Nearly every sample came with metadata listing a de-identified subject ID, COVID-19 status, age in years and sex. Where available, HLA class I and class II types were taken from metadata supplied by the sample provider and were not determined by assay-based typing. The repertoires were made available in a free public database intended to serve as a resource for research on the immune response to SARS-CoV-2. The prospective study material was composed of cDNA or gDNA derived from T cells, B-cell-depleted T cells, or PBMCs.

TCRbeta CDR3 regions were amplified from genomic DNA by means of the immunoSEQ Assay, a bias-controlled multiplex PCR. Per the source publication's procedure: Nucleated cell counts per sample were estimated from amplification of reference gene primers within the assay. To quantify the absolute abundance of each unique TCRbeta CDR3 rearrangement, sequence reads were collapsed and filtered. For each sample, productive Simpson clonality was calculated as the square root of Simpson's diversity index over productive rearrangements. In TCRdb, the immuneACCESS table is reduced to in-frame sequences with V and J assigned. These tables do not hold every clone; where another copy was compared, an unresolved V gene accounts for under half, and the others remain unexplained. The V and J calls and clone size are taken from that table; D and trimming were inferred from the DNA. This sample holds about 150,000 clones; 85% to 90% were observed only once. The top ten clonotypes cover approximately 40% of the sample.

The investigation overall reported the following: Clinical and demographic metadata were provided uncurated, with the amount varying by source and participant.

Note on this clone: The antigen it binds to is not known. Qualities for individual bases were not recorded, and no much larger clone is one base off.

The CDR3 covers 20 residues, taking in both the cysteine and the phenylalanine. Left in the record is the CDR3 DNA by itself, 60 bases read in frame from the first base. V is clipped by 0 bases and J by 2 bases, and the sequence between their germline boundaries is 24 bases long. From the germline V gene, CDR1 is SGHRS and CDR2 is YFSETQ. Another Seattle source contributed samples from volunteer blood donors who had recovered from COVID-19. Whole blood was collected in K2EDTA tubes by collaborating institutions according to the institutions' own protocols. For TCRbeta analysis, collaborators shipped samples in one of three forms: frozen whole blood, isolated PBMCs, or DNA extracted from either of those sample types.

The chain is made from TRBV5-1 and TRBJ2-1; a weak D assignment points to TRBD1 (6 bases agree). The TCR was taken from a man in his fifties or sixties who had recovered from COVID-19. Input material: peripheral blood. The nucleotides are TGCGCCAGCAGCTTGGCCCGGAATAGGTTTCAGGGGACCCCCTACAATGAGCAGTTCTTC. Translated, this gives CASSLARNRFQGTPYNEQFF.